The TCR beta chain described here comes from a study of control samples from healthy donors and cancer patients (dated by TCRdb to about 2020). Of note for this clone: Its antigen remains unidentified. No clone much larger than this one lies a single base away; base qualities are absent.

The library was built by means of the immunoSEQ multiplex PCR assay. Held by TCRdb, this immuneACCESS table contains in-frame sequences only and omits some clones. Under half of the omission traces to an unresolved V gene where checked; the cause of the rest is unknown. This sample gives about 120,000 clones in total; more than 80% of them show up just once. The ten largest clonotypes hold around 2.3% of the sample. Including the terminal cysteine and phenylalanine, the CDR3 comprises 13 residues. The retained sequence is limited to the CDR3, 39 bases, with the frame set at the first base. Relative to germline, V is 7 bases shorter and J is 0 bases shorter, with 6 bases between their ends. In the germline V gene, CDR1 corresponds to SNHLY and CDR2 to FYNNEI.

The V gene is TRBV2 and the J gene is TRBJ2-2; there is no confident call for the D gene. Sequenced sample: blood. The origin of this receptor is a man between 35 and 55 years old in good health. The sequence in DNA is TGTGCCAGCACGAGAGCGAACACCGGGGAGCTGTTTTTT. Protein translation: CASTRANTGELFF.